The source of this T cell receptor beta chain is a study of blood T cells in healthy people across ages. Study in general: Capturing about one barcoded beta molecule per two T cells was achieved by template switching. Points from the study as a whole: Using unsorted PBMCs precluded a conclusive naive versus antigen-experienced comparison.

Trimming took 3 bases from V and 6 from J, leaving 7 bases between them. Germline loops: CDR1 DFQATT, CDR2 SNEGSKA (reference sequence). The CDR3 spans 11 residues. A sample-barcoded 5' primer and a J-beta primer mix were used in a second PCR of roughly 7 to 12 cycles. The authors tagged each cDNA molecule using a template-switch adaptor with 12 random nucleotides. TCRdb fed the 5' RACE reads into MiXCR, producing one record per CDR3 protein. The profile shows hundreds of thousands of distinct CDR3 sequences, roughly 20% of them singletons. In this sample, this clonotype turned up many times. Its antigen is undetermined.

This sequence originates from a man aged 70 or older in good health. Source material: blood. The chain employs TRBV20-1 and TRBJ2-3; D unclear. CDR3 in amino acids: CSASGVDTQYF. The CDR3 nucleotides are TGCAGTGCTAGCGGAGTTGATACGCAGTATTTT.